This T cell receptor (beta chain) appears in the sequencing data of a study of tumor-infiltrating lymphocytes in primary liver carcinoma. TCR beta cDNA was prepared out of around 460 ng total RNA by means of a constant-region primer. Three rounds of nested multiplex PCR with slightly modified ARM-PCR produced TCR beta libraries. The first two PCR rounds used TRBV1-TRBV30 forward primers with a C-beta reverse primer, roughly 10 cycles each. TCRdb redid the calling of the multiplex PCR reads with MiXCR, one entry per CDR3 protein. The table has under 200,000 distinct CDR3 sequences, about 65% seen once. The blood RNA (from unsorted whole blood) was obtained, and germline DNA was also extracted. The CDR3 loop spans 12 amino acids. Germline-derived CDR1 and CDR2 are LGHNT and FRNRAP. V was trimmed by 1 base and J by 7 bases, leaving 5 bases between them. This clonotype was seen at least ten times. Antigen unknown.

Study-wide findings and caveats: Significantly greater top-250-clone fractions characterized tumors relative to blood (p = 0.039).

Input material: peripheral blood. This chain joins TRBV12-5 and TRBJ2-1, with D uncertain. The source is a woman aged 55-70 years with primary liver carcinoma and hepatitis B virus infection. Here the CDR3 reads CASGLADNEQFF. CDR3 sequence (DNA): TGTGCTAGTGGTTTGGCAGATAATGAGCAGTTCTTC.